This passage covers 32 T cell receptor beta chains from one sample sequenced in a study of a mutant IDH1 vaccine in newly diagnosed glioma. Method: immunoSEQ multiplex PCR; TCRdb's copy keeps in-frame clones and lacks some. Here the sample spans just under 95,000 clones, about four fifths being singletons. Time point reported: baseline, week 1 (first vaccination visit). Indicated treatment: pre-vaccination baseline after standard-of-care therapy. The starting material was PBMCs, obtained from a glioma patient treated with radiotherapy, temozolomide or both. Receptor source: a middle-aged man with glioma.

J is TRBJ1-5 and V is TRBV11-1; the match to TRBD1 covers 7 bases. The CDR3 covers 13 residues. Germline V gives CDR1 SGHAT, CDR2 FQDESV (reference sequence). J was trimmed by 6 bases and V by 5 bases; bases with no gene match: 4. This chain's CDR3 is CASSATGLQPQHF. CDR3 in DNA: TGTGCCAGCAGCGCGACAGGGCTTCAGCCCCAGCATTTT.

The V and J genes are TRBV4-2 and TRBJ2-7; 11 nucleotides agree with TRBD2. V lost 5 bases and J lost 2; bases outside the gene matches: 2. The CDR3 has 14 residues. Germline CDR1 is LGHNA and CDR2 is YNFKEQ. For the CDR3, the DNA is TGTGCCAGCAGCTTTAGCGGGGGGGCCTACGAGCAGTACTTC. Translation: CASSFSGGAYEQYF.

The chain couples TRBV28 to TRBJ2-1, with TRBD1 matching 9 bases. The CDR3 loop spans 12 amino acids. Looked up from germline, CDR1 is MDHEN and CDR2 is SYDVKM. The CDR3 region is CASGTGTNEQFF. The CDR3 DNA is TGTGCATCCGGGACAGGGACCAATGAGCAGTTCTTC.

The chain employs TRBV19 and TRBJ1-4; tentatively, D is TRBD1 (6 bases). This CDR3 comprises 17 residues. The V and J ends lost 5 bases and 7 bases respectively, with 23 bases between them. Germline V gene sequence: CDR1 LNHDA, CDR2 SQIVND (reference sequence). DNA for the CDR3: TGTGCCAGTAGTCCTCTCACCTTCCAGGGGACGAGTGAAAAACTGTTTTTT. It translates to CASSPLTFQGTSEKLFF.

The V and J genes are TRBV10-3 and TRBJ2-2; D gene unclear. The CDR3 extends over 14 amino acids. V was clipped by 5 bases and J by 6 bases, with 13 bases between them. Germline V gene data show CDR1 as ENHRY and CDR2 as SYGVKD. CDR3 sequence: CAISYSRPAGELFF. In DNA, the CDR3 is TGTGCCATCAGTTACAGCCGACCGGCCGGGGAGCTGTTTTTT.

The V and J genes are TRBV28 and TRBJ1-2, with D possibly TRBD1 on 5 matching bases. The germline V gene has CDR1 MDHEN and CDR2 SYDVKM. V was cut by 3 bases and J by 1 base, with 18 bases left in between. The CDR3 is 17 amino acids. The CDR3 reads CASSLQRQFSFNYGYTF. CDR3 DNA sequence: TGTGCCAGCAGTTTGCAGAGACAGTTTAGCTTTAACTATGGCTACACCTTC.

The V gene is TRBV11-3, the J gene TRBJ2-2; no reliable D call. The CDR3 sequence is 13 residues long. V was cut by 2 bases and J by 7 bases, with 8 bases left in between. CDR1 is SGHNT, CDR2 YENEEA, per germline. The CDR3 coding sequence is TGTGCCAGCAGCTTATGGAATGGCGGGGAGCTGTTTTTT. The encoded protein is CASSLWNGGELFF.

This clone was seen just once. V gene TRBV7-2 combines with J gene TRBJ2-7, with TRBD2 matching over 11 bases. Unmatched junction bases numbered 4, after V lost 4 bases and J lost 2 bases. The germline V gene has CDR1 SGHTA and CDR2 FQGNSA. The CDR3 has 15 amino acids. The CDR3 here is CASSSSGRPPYEQYF. CDR3 DNA: TGTGCCAGCAGCTCTAGCGGGAGGCCCCCCTACGAGCAGTACTTC.

The V and J genes are TRBV6-6 and TRBJ2-7; D may be TRBD1 (5 bases). The V and J ends lost 7 bases and 7 bases respectively, with 14 bases between them. The CDR3 totals 12 residues. Germline V gene data show CDR1 as MNHNY and CDR2 as SVGAGI (reference sequence). The CDR3 region is CASNRQGSEQYF. Here the CDR3 DNA reads TGTGCCAGCAATCGTCAGGGTTCAGAGCAGTACTTC.

Of note for this clone: A read error may account for a junction end that differs from germline. This chain connects TRBV7-2 to TRBJ1-1; D gene uncertain. CDR3 length equals 12 residues. Germline V gene sequence: CDR1 SGHTA, CDR2 FQGNSA. DNA of the CDR3: TGTGCCAGCAGGTTAGGGTGGGCTGAAGCTTTCTTT. Translating it yields CASRLGWAEAFF.

There are a few counts of this clone. This sequence joins TRBV28 and TRBJ1-2, with unresolved D. Germline V gene lookup returns CDR1 MDHEN and CDR2 SYDVKM. This CDR3 spans 10 amino acids. The V end was cut by 8 bases, the J end by 2 bases, with 3 bases between. The CDR3 bases are TGTGCCAGCGGAAACTATGGCTACACCTTC. Translating gives CASGNYGYTF.

This chain joins TRBV5-4 and TRBJ2-1; 9 bases are shared with TRBD1. The CDR3 length is 14 residues. Unmatched junction bases numbered 8, after V lost 4 bases and J lost 9 bases. Germline-derived CDR1 and CDR2 are SGHNT and YYREEE (reference sequence). In DNA, the CDR3 is TGTGCCAGCAGCCTAAGAACAGGGGGCGGTGAGCAGTTCTTC. It encodes CASSLRTGGGEQFF. The complete variable domain, with remaining parts taken from reference TRBV5-4 and TRBJ2-1, reads ETGVTQSPTHLIKTRGQQVTLRCSSQSGHNTVSWYQQALGQGPQFIFQYYREEENGRGNFPPRFSGLQFPNYSSELNVNALELDDSALYLCASSLRTGGGEQFFGPGTRLTVL.

The rearrangement uses TRBV10-3 and TRBJ2-2, with 8 bases aligning to TRBD1. Germline loops: CDR1 ENHRY, CDR2 SYGVKD. This CDR3 contains 13 residues. Germline trimming cut 10 bases from V and 4 bases from J; bases unmatched to any gene: 5. The CDR3 reads CATQGASTGELFF. DNA of the CDR3: TGTGCCACCCAGGGGGCGAGCACCGGGGAGCTGTTTTTT.

The CDR3, as DNA: TGTGCCAGCAGGGGCCGAATAGCGGACCGAGATACGCAGTATTTT. Protein: CASRGRIADRDTQYF. The rearrangement links TRBV7-9 to TRBJ2-3, with D possibly matching TRBD2 (6 bases). Germline-derived CDR1 and CDR2 are SEHNR and FQNEAQ (reference sequence). The CDR3 has 15 amino acids. The V end lost 6 bases, the J end lost 5 bases, and 18 bases lay between the germline ends.

This clone was counted a single time. CDR3 coding DNA: TGTGCCACGCATGCTTCGACTCGCTCTGGAAACACCATATATTTT. This codes for CATHASTRSGNTIYF. This chain connects TRBV10-3 to TRBJ1-3; D not certain. The CDR3 loop spans 15 amino acids. The germline CDR1 and CDR2 sequences are ENHRY and SYGVKD. Trimming cost V 10 bases and J 0 bases, with 16 bases left between them.

This sequence joins TRBV7-8 and TRBJ1-3, with a tentative D call TRBD1 (6 bases). Germline loops: CDR1 SGHVS, CDR2 FQNEAQ. This CDR3 region has 18 residues. V was shortened by 3 bases and J by 2 bases, with 20 bases between the two germline ends. The CDR3 DNA reads TGTGCCAGCAGCTTCCTTCCTTCTCGGGCAGGGGCTGGAAACACCATATATTTT. Residues: CASSFLPSRAGAGNTIYF.

In this sample, this clone turned up a few times. The V call is TRBV30, the J call TRBJ1-1; 7 nucleotides align to TRBD1. This CDR3 comprises 13 residues. Trimming cost V 8 bases and J 5 bases; bases outside gene matches: 11. CDR1 and CDR2 from the germline V gene are GTSNPN and SVGIG (reference sequence). CDR3 amino acids: CAGTADSWTEAFF. The CDR3 DNA reads TGTGCCGGGACAGCGGACTCTTGGACTGAAGCTTTCTTT.

The chain uses TRBV30 and TRBJ2-5, with a possible D match to TRBD2 (5 bases). The germline gives CDR1 GTSNPN, CDR2 SVGIG (reference sequence). Trimming pared 2 bases from V and 5 bases from J, leaving 12 bases between. The CDR3 is 13 residues long. CDR3 sequence reads: CAWSLSRRETQYF. The CDR3 DNA follows: TGTGCCTGGAGTCTATCCCGGAGGGAGACCCAGTACTTC.

The rearrangement links TRBV6-5 to TRBJ2-5; D call uncertain. Germline lookup yields CDR1 MNHEY and CDR2 SVGAGI. The CDR3 covers 13 residues. The ends were cut back, 0 bases at V and 5 bases at J, with 7 bases in the middle. CDR3 nucleotides: TGTGCCAGCAGTTACTCGGGCAGGGAGACCCAGTACTTC. As protein: CASSYSGRETQYF.

The CDR3 spells CASSYLGYNEQFF. DNA for the CDR3: TGTGCCAGCAGCTACCTGGGGTACAATGAGCAGTTCTTC. The chain joins TRBV7-2 to TRBJ2-1; D ambiguous. Germline V gene data show CDR1 as SGHTA and CDR2 as FQGNSA. The CDR3 contains 13 residues. Trimming took off 4 bases at V and 4 bases at J, with 8 bases between the two ends.

The chain uses TRBV10-3 and TRBJ1-5; D is uncertain. The CDR3 consists of 15 residues. The V gene lost 3 bases and the J gene lost 2 bases, with 11 bases spanning the gap. CDR1 is ENHRY and CDR2 is SYGVKD in the germline V gene. This CDR3 is CAISDGVRGNQPQHF. The CDR3 DNA is TGTGCCATCAGTGACGGGGTTAGGGGCAATCAGCCCCAGCATTTT.

V and J are TRBV4-3 and TRBJ1-2; 7 bases agree with TRBD1. Germline lookup yields CDR1 LGHNA and CDR2 YSLEER. This CDR3 has 15 residues. V was pared by 3 bases and J by 4 bases, with 8 bases of the junction left unmatched. As DNA, the CDR3 is TGCGCCAGCAGCCAGGGGGAACAGGGGACCTATGGCTACACCTTC. It encodes CASSQGEQGTYGYTF.

For this clone: A junction end diverges from the germline sequence, so it may reflect a read error. Other nucleotide sequences in the sample specify the same CDR3. The chain has TRBV30 and TRBJ2-5, with 9 positions matching TRBD2. Germline V gives CDR1 GTSNPN, CDR2 SVGIG (reference sequence). The CDR3 is 17 residues long. In nucleotides, the CDR3 is TGCGCCTGGAGTGTAGGGCCTAGCGGGGACGTGGCGGCGACCCAGTACTTC. Translation gives CAWSVGPSGDVAATQYF.

The chain employs TRBV27 and TRBJ1-2; 10 nucleotides match TRBD1. Germline V CDR1 and CDR2: MNHEY, SMNVEV (reference sequence). There are 15 residues in the CDR3. Trimming removed 8 bases from V and 0 bases from J; junction bases left unmatched: 6. The CDR3 DNA sequence: TGTGCCAGCCGAATGACAGGGGGCTCTAACTATGGCTACACCTTC. Residues: CASRMTGGSNYGYTF.

The genes are TRBV5-6 and TRBJ1-2, with D tentatively TRBD1 (5 bases). The CDR3 extends over 13 amino acids. The V end lost 1 base, the J end lost 10 bases, and 14 bases lay between the germline ends. Germline CDR1 reads SGHDT; CDR2 reads YYEEEE. CDR3 sequence reads: CASSLQGRTAYTF. In nucleotides, the CDR3 is TGTGCCAGCAGCTTGCAGGGCAGGACCGCCTACACCTTC.

The CDR3 loop reads CASSKVSVYNEQFF. The CDR3 DNA sequence: TGTGCCAGCAGCAAAGTGTCAGTCTACAATGAGCAGTTCTTC. The chain joins TRBV21-1 to TRBJ2-1; no DNA check was done on the table's D call, TRBD1. TRBV21-1 is listed as a pseudogene. The CDR3 sequence is 14 residues long.

The chain joins TRBV5-1 to TRBJ1-2; 7 nucleotides align to TRBD1. The CDR3 length is 15 residues. Germline assignment: CDR1 SGHRS and CDR2 YFSETQ. After removal of 3 bases from V and 3 bases from J, the junction contained 8 bases not matched to a gene. The chain's CDR3 is CASSSVPGGDYGYTF. CDR3 in DNA: TGCGCCAGCAGCTCCGTGCCAGGGGGGGACTATGGCTACACCTTC.

About this clone: Other DNA variants within this sample encode the same CDR3. This chain links TRBV5-8 with TRBJ1-5, with D unresolved. The V gene lost 0 bases and the J gene lost 6 bases, with 4 bases spanning the gap. Germline V gives CDR1 SGHTS, CDR2 YDEGEE. This CDR3 is built from 12 residues. CDR3 DNA: TGTGCCAGCAGCTTGGACGGTCAGCCCCAGCATTTT. It codes for CASSLDGQPQHF.

Concerning this clone itself: The identical CDR3 is also encoded by other nucleotide sequences in the sample. This chain uses TRBV7-2 with TRBJ2-7; D is perhaps TRBD2 (5 bases). CDR1 and CDR2 from the germline V gene are SGHTA and FQGNSA. The V end was cut by 5 bases, the J end by 4 bases, with 12 bases between. The CDR3 runs to 13 residues. The CDR3, as DNA: TGTGCCAGCAGCCGGACTGTTTCGTACGAGCAGTACTTC. Encoded protein: CASSRTVSYEQYF.

This rearrangement joins TRBV6-5 to TRBJ1-2; tentatively, D is TRBD1 (5 bases). The CDR3 loop spans 16 amino acids. Trimming stripped 0 bases from V and 1 base from J, with 12 bases between. The germline V gene encodes CDR1 MNHEY and CDR2 SVGAGI. The CDR3 coding sequence is TGTGCCAGCAGTTACTCGACGGGGCAGATTAACTATGGCTACACCTTC. This codes for CASSYSTGQINYGYTF.

The genes are TRBV7-2 and TRBJ2-7, with D perhaps assigned TRBD1 or TRBD2 (5 bases each). This CDR3 region has 16 residues. Germline lookup yields CDR1 SGHTA and CDR2 FQGNSA. Trimming removed 1 base from V and 1 base from J, with 14 bases in between. CDR3 coding DNA: TGTGCCAGCAGCTTAGAAGGGACGGTTCCGTCCTACGAGCAGTACTTC. This translates into CASSLEGTVPSYEQYF.

The V call is TRBV9, the J call TRBJ2-5, with 9 bases matching TRBD1. This CDR3 has 16 residues. Germline V lookup: CDR1 SGDLS, CDR2 YYNGEE. J gave up 3 bases and V 7 bases, and 13 bases lay outside the gene matches. The DNA for the CDR3 is TGTGCCAGCCCAAAGGGGGACAGGGTGTCGAAAGAGACCCAGTACTTC. Residues: CASPKGDRVSKETQYF. The full variable domain, in which reference TRBV9 and TRBJ2-5 provide the parts outside the CDR3, is DSGVTQTPKHLITATGQRVTLRCSPRSGDLSVYWYQQSLDQGLQFLIQYYNGEERAKGNILERFSAQQFPDLHSELNLSSLELGDSALYFCASPKGDRVSKETQYFGPGTRLLVL.